A single sample is the source of the 13 T cell receptor beta chains below, sequenced in a study of cytomegalovirus exposure and HLA in healthy donors (dated by TCRdb to about 2017). Library construction relied on the immunoSEQ multiplex PCR assay. A mixture of 60 forward primers for TCR Vbeta segments and 13 reverse primers for TCR Jbeta segments was used in the multiplex PCR. Entries here come from immuneACCESS through TCRdb and include only in-frame sequences with V and J called. Some clones fail to appear in such tables; in the studies checked, an unresolved V gene covers under half of the shortfall, and the cause of the remainder is unknown. Within this sample are fewer than 100,000 clones, with approximately 78% of them counted one time only. The leading ten clones occupy approximately 0.8% of the sample. The sample was PBMCs. Receptors were obtained from a woman aged 55-75 years in good health and CMV-seronegative.

The V gene is TRBV2, the J gene TRBJ1-3; 11 bases fit TRBD1. The V and J ends lost 6 bases and 2 bases, in that order; junction bases with no gene match: 9. Germline V lookup: CDR1 SNHLY, CDR2 FYNNEI. There are 17 residues in the CDR3. The CDR3, as DNA: TGTGCCAGCAGGGCCGGGACAGGGGGAACGGCTGGAAACACCATATATTTT. Encoded protein: CASRAGTGGTAGNTIYF.

V usage is TRBV15 and J usage is TRBJ2-3; TRBD2 aligns across 7 bases. The CDR3 has 17 amino acids. Germline assignment: CDR1 LNHNV and CDR2 YYDKDF (reference sequence). Trimming took 0 bases from V and 4 from J; bases not matched to a gene: 10. CDR3: CATSRDPPTSPPDTQYF. The CDR3 nucleotides are TGTGCCACCAGCAGAGACCCACCGACTAGCCCCCCAGATACGCAGTATTTT.

Concerning this clone itself: Other nucleotide sequences from this sample produce the same CDR3. V and J are TRBV6-6 and TRBJ1-5; D ambiguous. The V end lost 3 bases, the J end lost 4 bases, and 7 bases lay between the germline ends. This CDR3 is built from 13 residues. Germline loops: CDR1 MNHNY, CDR2 SVGAGI (reference sequence). The chain's CDR3 is CASSYGQNQPQHF. The DNA of the CDR3 is TGTGCCAGCAGTTATGGGCAGAATCAGCCCCAGCATTTT.

This chain uses TRBV5-6 with TRBJ2-5; D possibly corresponds to TRBD1 (6 bases). V shed 2 bases and J shed 2 bases, with 13 bases lying between them. From germline, CDR1 is SGHDT and CDR2 YYEEEE. This CDR3 contains 15 residues. The CDR3 region has the DNA TGTGCCAGCAGCTTCCGCAGGGGAGTACAAGAGACCCAGTACTTC. This codes for CASSFRRGVQETQYF.

This clone was counted a few times. The CDR3, as DNA: TGCGCCAGCAGCCACGTACAGGGCACCTCTAGAGGCTACACCTTC. Translated, it gives CASSHVQGTSRGYTF. V gene TRBV4-3 combines with J gene TRBJ1-2; D may be TRBD1 (6 bases). Germline V gene lookup returns CDR1 LGHNA and CDR2 YSLEER. This CDR3 contains 15 residues. V was clipped by 3 bases and J by 8 bases, with 19 bases between them.

The rearrangement links TRBV6-5 to TRBJ2-7; 8 nucleotides line up with TRBD1. Germline V gene lookup returns CDR1 MNHEY and CDR2 SVGAGI. Unmatched junction bases numbered 13, after V lost 6 bases and J lost 6 bases. The CDR3 loop spans 15 amino acids. The DNA for the CDR3 is TGTGCCAGCAGAGCCCCGCAGGGGGCGATGCTCGAGCAGTACTTC. This gives the protein CASRAPQGAMLEQYF.

The chain is built from TRBV19 and TRBJ2-1; no clear D. Per germline, CDR1 LNHDA and CDR2 SQIVND (reference sequence). V gave up 4 bases and J gave up 3 bases, with 10 bases separating them. This CDR3 is 14 amino acids long. CDR3 in amino acids: CASSKSLGYNEQFF. The CDR3 DNA reads as TGTGCCAGTAGTAAGTCGCTAGGCTACAATGAGCAGTTCTTC.

The V and J genes are TRBV18 and TRBJ1-2, with D hard to call. The length of the CDR3 is 14 residues. The ends were cut back, 3 bases at V and 1 base at J, with 9 bases in the middle. Germline V lookup: CDR1 KGHSH, CDR2 LQKENI. This CDR3 reads CASSPREDNYGYTF. In nucleotides, the CDR3 is TGTGCCAGCTCACCTCGGGAGGATAACTATGGCTACACCTTC.

The chain couples TRBV28 to TRBJ2-2; 8 positions agree with TRBD1. The CDR3 totals 13 residues. Germline V lookup: CDR1 MDHEN, CDR2 SYDVKM. This CDR3 is CRTGGGGTGELFF. DNA of the CDR3: TGTAGAACAGGGGGTGGGGGCACCGGGGAGCTGTTTTTT. Drawing the rest from reference TRBV28 and TRBJ2-2, the complete variable domain is DVKVTQSSRYLVKRTGEKVFLECVQDMDHENMFWYRQDPGLGLRLIYFSYDVKMKEKGDIPEGYSVSREKKERFSLILESASTNQTSMYLCRTGGGGTGELFFGEGSRLTVL.

The CDR3 DNA sequence: TGTGCCAGCAGTACAGGGGTGCAGCCCCAGCATTTT. Translation: CASSTGVQPQHF. V gene TRBV6-5 combines with J gene TRBJ1-5; TRBD1 aligns across 7 bases. CDR1 MNHEY and CDR2 SVGAGI come from the germline V gene. There are 12 residues in the CDR3. V lost 5 bases, J lost 7 bases, and 2 bases stayed unmatched.

This clone has a single count. V usage is TRBV19 and J usage is TRBJ2-7; 7 bases align to TRBD2. The CDR3 contains 14 residues. V was pared by 3 bases and J by 3 bases, with 5 bases of the junction left unmatched. Germline V gives CDR1 LNHDA, CDR2 SQIVND (reference sequence). DNA of the CDR3: TGTGCCAGTAGTATGGATGGGGACTACTACGAGCAGTACTTC. This translates into CASSMDGDYYEQYF.

The chain combines TRBV18 with TRBJ2-3, with 7 nucleotides matching TRBD2. The trim removed 3 bases at V and 2 bases at J, leaving 11 bases unmatched. The CDR3 covers 17 residues. CDR1 KGHSH and CDR2 LQKENI come from the germline V gene. CDR3 sequence (DNA): TGTGCCAGCTCACCCCTTCACAATAGCGGGTACACAGATACGCAGTATTTT. As protein: CASSPLHNSGYTDTQYF.

The rearrangement joins TRBV7-9 to TRBJ1-1; the D is unclear. CDR3 size: 14 residues. Trimming cost V 5 bases and J 3 bases, with 13 bases left between them. Germline V gene data show CDR1 as SEHNR and CDR2 as FQNEAQ (reference sequence). The chain's CDR3 is CASSTNPGDTEAFF. CDR3 DNA sequence: TGTGCCAGCAGCACGAACCCCGGGGACACTGAAGCTTTCTTT.